The clone carrying this TCR beta chain was detected a few times. This entry comes from a study of patients and donors after allogeneic stem cell transplantation. TCRdb itself ran the RT-PCR reads through MiXCR, one entry per CDR3 protein. The table records 20,000 to 25,000 distinct CDR3 sequences, less than 30% of them present only once. Germline lookup yields CDR1 SGDLS and CDR2 YYNGEE. This CDR3 spans 14 amino acids. Trimming removed 4 bases from V and 4 bases from J, with 14 bases in between. The gene calls are TRBV9 and TRBJ1-2; D perhaps matches TRBD1 (5 bases). This TCR derives from a human donor who was either an allogeneic HSCT recipient or a stem cell or donor lymphocyte infusion donor (not recorded which). It is not recorded whose cells these are; they may come from a transplant donor. The specimen was blood, either unsorted or a sorted T cell fraction (not recorded which). CDR3 loop: CASSPTGTGYGYTF. The CDR3 DNA reads TGTGCCAGCAGCCCTACCGGGACGGGCTATGGCTACACCTTC.